The subject of this entry is one TCR beta chain. Antigen: not known. The record originates from a study of human T cells and chemical hapten exposure. About the research overall: Each week of the roughly 24-week study, patients had diphenylcyclopropenone applied to the scalp. Patients having alopecia areata, totalis or universalis were mostly female.

Time point denoted: patch test 3, about 24 weeks after DPC sensitization. This sample's treatment: therapeutic diphenylcyclopropenone sensitization with weekly scalp DPC. How the authors handled the data: The median was around 91,000 TCRs per sample, ranging 23,224 to 690,600. TCRdb re-called the RACE reads through MiXCR, storing one row per CDR3 protein. TCRdb's processing, not the authors', yielded these V and J calls. The data contain about 97,000 distinct CDR3 sequences, 25% to 30% of them singletons. Germline V gives CDR1 GTSNPN, CDR2 SVGIG (reference sequence). The CDR3 is 14 residues long. V gave up 3 bases and J gave up 5 bases, with 14 bases separating them. Study-wide results and limits: TCRs above 1 in 1000 frequency stayed constant with DPC sensitization.

J is TRBJ1-5 and V is TRBV30, with D unresolved. This TCR was sampled from a man aged 40-50 years with alopecia areata. Some clones in this sample may be carry-over from other donors' samples. This specimen consisted of whole blood, obtained in connection with sensitization to the hapten diphenylcyclopropenone (DPC). The DNA of the CDR3 is TGTGCCTGGAGCCCGGCGGCCTGCGATCAGCCCCAGCATTTT. The encoded protein is CAWSPAACDQPQHF.